This TCR beta chain is drawn from a study of T cell responses to AZD1222 COVID-19 vaccine. Study-level results: Reportedly, nearly half the spike-specific TCRs target unmutated variant regions. A rise in Spike-specific TCR breadth and depth followed two AZD1222 doses. Clonal diversity may have been underestimated in mostly white British donors.

Sequencing was performed with immunoSEQ multiplex PCR; in TCRdb, only in-frame clones are kept and a portion is missing. The sample lists 120,000 or so clones; about 88% were seen once. Remarks on this clone: Its antigen is unidentified.

Material: peripheral blood, obtained 28 days after the second AZD1222 dose. The TCR sequence derives from an adult who received the AZD1222 COVID-19 vaccine.

Here the CDR3 reads CASSPRGGGPDTGELFF. The CDR3 DNA sequence: TGTGCCAGCAGCCCCCGCGGGGGGGGGCCCGACACCGGGGAGCTGTTTTTT. V gene TRBV13 combines with J gene TRBJ2-2; 9 nucleotides agree with TRBD2. Germline lookup yields CDR1 PRHDT and CDR2 FYEKMQ (reference sequence). The CDR3 covers 17 residues. J was trimmed by 3 bases and V by 5 bases; bases with no gene match: 10.